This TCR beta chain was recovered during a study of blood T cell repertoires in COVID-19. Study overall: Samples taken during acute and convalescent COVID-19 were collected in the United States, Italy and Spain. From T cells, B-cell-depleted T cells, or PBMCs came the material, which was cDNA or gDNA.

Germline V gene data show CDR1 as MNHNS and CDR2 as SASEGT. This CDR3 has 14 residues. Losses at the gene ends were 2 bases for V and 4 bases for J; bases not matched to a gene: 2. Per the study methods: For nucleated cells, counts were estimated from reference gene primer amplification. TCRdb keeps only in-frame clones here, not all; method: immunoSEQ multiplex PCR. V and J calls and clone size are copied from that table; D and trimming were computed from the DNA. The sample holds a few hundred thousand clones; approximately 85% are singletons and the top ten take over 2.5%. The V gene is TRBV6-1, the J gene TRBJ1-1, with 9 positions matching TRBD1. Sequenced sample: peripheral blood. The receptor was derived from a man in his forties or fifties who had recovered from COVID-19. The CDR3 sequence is CASSENRGLTEAFF. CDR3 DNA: TGTGCCAGCAGTGAAAACAGGGGGCTCACTGAAGCTTTCTTT.